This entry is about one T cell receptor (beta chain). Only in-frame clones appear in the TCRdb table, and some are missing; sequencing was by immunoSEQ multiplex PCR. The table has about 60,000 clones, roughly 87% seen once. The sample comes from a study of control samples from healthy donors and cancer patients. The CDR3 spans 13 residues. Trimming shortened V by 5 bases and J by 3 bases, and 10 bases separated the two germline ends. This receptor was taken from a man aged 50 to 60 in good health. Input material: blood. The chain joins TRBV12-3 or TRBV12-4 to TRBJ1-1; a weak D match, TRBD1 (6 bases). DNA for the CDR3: TGTGCCAGCAGTCGACAGGAGGACACTGAAGCTTTCTTT. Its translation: CASSRQEDTEAFF.